These T cell receptor beta chains were read from a single sample in a study of blood T cell repertoires in COVID-19. The assay was immunoSEQ multiplex PCR, and TCRdb's table has in-frame clones only and misses some. This sample carries 200,000 to 250,000 clones, about 88% of them seen once, and the ten largest clones take just over 2.5%. The sample taken for sequencing was PBMCs or T cells enriched from blood (not recorded which). These receptor sequences come from a woman in her 30s who had recovered from COVID-19. CDR3s include the opening cysteine and the closing phenylalanine or tryptophan. A D gene is named only where the DNA matches it firmly. Some rows have no size entry. The others give once, few or many, or a class for an expanded clone.

j_call: TRBJ2-1
v_call: TRBV18
cdr3_length: 17
d_call: TRBD2
clone_size: NA
cdr3_aa: CASSTLRGTDVNNEQFF
cdr3_nt: TGTGCCAGCTCTACCCTGCGGGGGACCGACGTAAACAATGAGCAGTTCTTC

j_call: TRBJ1-2
v_call: TRBV7-2
cdr3_length: 12
d_call: NA
clone_size: once
cdr3_aa: CASSSDSYGYTF
cdr3_nt: TGTGCCAGCAGCAGCGACAGCTATGGCTACACCTTC

j_call: TRBJ2-1
v_call: TRBV11-2
cdr3_length: 17
d_call: TRBD2
clone_size: once
cdr3_aa: CASSGRTSGISYNEQFF
cdr3_nt: TGTGCCAGCAGCGGCAGGACTAGCGGAATTTCCTACAATGAGCAGTTCTTC

j_call: TRBJ2-4
v_call: TRBV27
cdr3_length: 14
d_call: NA
clone_size: NA
cdr3_aa: CASTRDTAKNIQYF
cdr3_nt: TGTGCCAGCACCCGGGACACCGCCAAAAACATTCAGTACTTC

j_call: TRBJ1-4
v_call: TRBV4-1
cdr3_length: 14
d_call: NA
clone_size: NA
cdr3_aa: CASSRPAGEEKLFF
cdr3_nt: TGCGCCAGCAGCCGACCGGCCGGGGAGGAAAAACTGTTTTTT

j_call: TRBJ1-4
v_call: TRBV3-1/TRBV3-2
cdr3_length: 14
d_call: TRBD1
clone_size: NA
cdr3_aa: CASSLGTGGEKLFF
cdr3_nt: TGTGCCAGCAGCCTCGGGACAGGGGGAGAAAAACTGTTTTTT

j_call: TRBJ1-5
v_call: TRBV7-2
cdr3_length: 13
d_call: TRBD1
clone_size: NA
cdr3_aa: CATAGGGNQPQHF
cdr3_nt: TGTGCCACTGCAGGGGGAGGCAATCAGCCCCAGCATTTT

j_call: TRBJ1-1
v_call: TRBV4-1
cdr3_length: 14
d_call: NA
clone_size: NA
cdr3_aa: CASSQGRGDTEAFF
cdr3_nt: TGCGCCAGCAGCCAGGGGAGGGGTGACACTGAAGCTTTCTTT

j_call: TRBJ2-1
v_call: TRBV13
cdr3_length: 13
d_call: NA
clone_size: NA
cdr3_aa: CASSLSDSNEQFF
cdr3_nt: TGTGCCAGCAGCCTATCGGACTCAAATGAGCAGTTCTTC

j_call: TRBJ2-3
v_call: TRBV6-4
cdr3_length: 17
d_call: TRBD2
clone_size: NA
cdr3_aa: CASSDSARGGGTDTQYF
cdr3_nt: TGTGCCAGCAGTGACTCTGCGCGGGGGGGAGGCACAGATACGCAGTATTTT

j_call: TRBJ1-2
v_call: TRBV5-1
cdr3_length: 14
d_call: NA
clone_size: NA
cdr3_aa: CASSLDGGAYGYTF
cdr3_nt: TGCGCCAGCAGCTTGGACGGGGGGGCCTATGGCTACACCTTC

j_call: TRBJ1-5
v_call: TRBV4-3
cdr3_length: 13
d_call: NA
clone_size: NA
cdr3_aa: CASSQDRAQPQHF
cdr3_nt: TGCGCCAGCAGCCAAGACAGGGCGCAGCCCCAGCATTTT

j_call: TRBJ2-5
v_call: TRBV6-5
cdr3_length: 13
d_call: NA
clone_size: once
cdr3_aa: CASGRTVRETQYF
cdr3_nt: TGTGCCAGCGGACGGACAGTCAGAGAGACCCAGTACTTC

j_call: TRBJ1-1
v_call: TRBV7-8
cdr3_length: 15
d_call: NA
clone_size: NA
cdr3_aa: CASSLNSGQNTEAFF
cdr3_nt: TGTGCCAGCAGCTTAAACTCGGGACAGAACACTGAAGCTTTCTTT

j_call: TRBJ2-7
v_call: TRBV7-3
cdr3_length: 16
d_call: NA
clone_size: once
cdr3_aa: CASTLPVRLHTYEQYF
cdr3_nt: TGTGCCAGCACCCTCCCAGTGAGACTGCATACCTACGAGCAGTACTTC

j_call: TRBJ1-2
v_call: TRBV2
cdr3_length: 12
d_call: NA
clone_size: NA
cdr3_aa: CASKLGGHGYTF
cdr3_nt: TGTGCCAGCAAACTCGGGGGGCATGGCTACACCTTC

j_call: TRBJ2-1
v_call: TRBV7-6
cdr3_length: 18
d_call: TRBD2
clone_size: NA
cdr3_aa: CASSPWGSSGGDVNEQFF
cdr3_nt: TGTGCCAGCAGCCCCTGGGGCTCTAGCGGGGGGGATGTCAATGAGCAGTTCTTC

j_call: TRBJ1-4
v_call: TRBV7-9
cdr3_length: 17
d_call: NA
clone_size: NA
cdr3_aa: CASSSSAIQEPNEKLFF
cdr3_nt: TGTGCCAGCAGCTCCTCTGCGATACAGGAGCCTAATGAAAAACTGTTTTTT

j_call: TRBJ1-2
v_call: TRBV11-2
cdr3_length: 17
d_call: TRBD1
clone_size: NA
cdr3_aa: CASSSYPGQGKAYGYTF
cdr3_nt: TGTGCCAGCAGCTCCTACCCGGGACAGGGAAAGGCCTATGGCTACACCTTC

j_call: TRBJ2-3
v_call: TRBV7-7
cdr3_length: 16
d_call: TRBD2
clone_size: NA
cdr3_aa: CASSPRGSGVSDTQYF
cdr3_nt: TGTGCTAGCAGCCCCCGGGGTAGCGGGGTTTCAGATACGCAGTATTTT

j_call: TRBJ1-1
v_call: TRBV5-1
cdr3_length: 16
d_call: NA
clone_size: NA
cdr3_aa: CASSPETGLGNTEAFF
cdr3_nt: TGCGCCAGCAGCCCAGAGACGGGGTTAGGGAACACTGAAGCTTTCTTT

j_call: TRBJ2-7
v_call: TRBV13
cdr3_length: 15
d_call: NA
clone_size: NA
cdr3_aa: CASSLGRTVAYEQYF
cdr3_nt: TGTGCCAGCAGCTTAGGTCGGACAGTAGCCTACGAGCAGTACTTC

j_call: TRBJ2-1
v_call: TRBV7-2
cdr3_length: 15
d_call: TRBD1
clone_size: NA
cdr3_aa: CASSSGTGFFDEQFF
cdr3_nt: TGTGCCAGCAGCTCCGGGACAGGGTTTTTTGATGAGCAGTTCTTC

j_call: TRBJ1-3
v_call: TRBV5-1
cdr3_length: 15
d_call: TRBD1
clone_size: NA
cdr3_aa: CASSLGRGNGNTIYF
cdr3_nt: TGCGCCAGCAGCTTGGGCAGGGGGAATGGAAACACCATATATTTT

j_call: TRBJ1-6
v_call: TRBV7-9
cdr3_length: 15
d_call: TRBD1
clone_size: few
cdr3_aa: CASSLAGQGNSPLHF
cdr3_nt: TGTGCCAGCAGCTTAGCCGGACAGGGCAATTCACCCCTCCACTTT

j_call: TRBJ1-6
v_call: TRBV3-1/TRBV3-2
cdr3_length: 13
d_call: NA
clone_size: NA
cdr3_aa: CASSSGDNSPLHF
cdr3_nt: TGTGCCAGCAGCTCTGGAGATAATTCACCCCTCCACTTT

j_call: TRBJ1-3
v_call: TRBV3-1/TRBV3-2
cdr3_length: 12
d_call: NA
clone_size: NA
cdr3_aa: CASSPQGNTIYF
cdr3_nt: TGTGCCAGCAGCCCACAGGGAAACACCATATATTTT

j_call: TRBJ2-5
v_call: TRBV4-1
cdr3_length: 16
d_call: TRBD2
clone_size: few
cdr3_aa: CASSQASGGVQETQYF
cdr3_nt: TGCGCCAGCAGCCAAGCTAGCGGGGGAGTTCAAGAGACCCAGTACTTC

j_call: TRBJ1-1
v_call: TRBV19
cdr3_length: 13
d_call: NA
clone_size: few
cdr3_aa: CASSHPGLDEAFF
cdr3_nt: TGTGCCAGTAGTCACCCGGGGTTGGATGAAGCTTTCTTT

j_call: TRBJ2-7
v_call: TRBV4-3
cdr3_length: 18
d_call: NA
clone_size: NA
cdr3_aa: CASSQEWIAAGDSYEQYF
cdr3_nt: TGCGCCAGCAGCCAAGAATGGATTGCGGCAGGGGACTCCTACGAGCAGTACTTC

j_call: TRBJ1-1
v_call: TRBV6-5
cdr3_length: 14
d_call: NA
clone_size: NA
cdr3_aa: CASRETGKGSEAFF
cdr3_nt: TGTGCCAGCAGAGAGACAGGAAAGGGGTCTGAAGCTTTCTTT

j_call: TRBJ2-2
v_call: TRBV4-1
cdr3_length: 14
d_call: NA
clone_size: NA
cdr3_aa: CASSLVANTGELFF
cdr3_nt: TGCGCCAGCAGCCTAGTCGCGAACACCGGGGAGCTGTTTTTT

j_call: TRBJ1-3
v_call: TRBV11-3
cdr3_length: 14
d_call: NA
clone_size: NA
cdr3_aa: CASSRGQQGNTIYF
cdr3_nt: TGTGCCAGCAGCCGAGGACAGCAGGGAAACACCATATATTTT

j_call: TRBJ2-5
v_call: TRBV5-4
cdr3_length: 14
d_call: NA
clone_size: NA
cdr3_aa: CASSPGLAQETQYF
cdr3_nt: TGTGCCAGCAGCCCCGGACTGGCACAAGAGACCCAGTACTTC

j_call: TRBJ1-2
v_call: TRBV5-6
cdr3_length: 16
d_call: TRBD1
clone_size: NA
cdr3_aa: CASSLITTGGRDGYTF
cdr3_nt: TGTGCCAGCAGCTTAATTACGACAGGGGGTAGGGATGGCTACACCTTC

j_call: TRBJ1-2
v_call: TRBV12-3/TRBV12-4
cdr3_length: 13
d_call: NA
clone_size: NA
cdr3_aa: CASSTGPRGDYTF
cdr3_nt: TGTGCCAGCAGTACCGGCCCCAGGGGTGACTACACCTTC

j_call: TRBJ1-2
v_call: TRBV6-5
cdr3_length: 13
d_call: TRBD1
clone_size: few
cdr3_aa: CASSWDRNYGYTF
cdr3_nt: TGTGCCAGCAGTTGGGACAGAAACTATGGCTACACCTTC

j_call: TRBJ2-3
v_call: TRBV27
cdr3_length: 15
d_call: NA
clone_size: once
cdr3_aa: CASSFEGRPTDTQYF
cdr3_nt: TGTGCCAGCAGTTTCGAGGGTAGGCCCACAGATACGCAGTATTTT

j_call: TRBJ1-2
v_call: TRBV4-3
cdr3_length: 14
d_call: NA
clone_size: NA
cdr3_aa: CASSQARQLYGYTF
cdr3_nt: TGCGCCAGCAGCCAAGCTCGACAGCTCTATGGCTACACCTTC

j_call: TRBJ2-7
v_call: TRBV7-9
cdr3_length: 17
d_call: NA
clone_size: NA
cdr3_aa: CASSGMNLRALAYEQYF
cdr3_nt: TGTGCCAGCAGCGGGATGAATCTCAGGGCCCTCGCCTACGAGCAGTACTTC

j_call: TRBJ2-1
v_call: TRBV7-9
cdr3_length: 12
d_call: NA
clone_size: NA
cdr3_aa: CASSASKNEQFF
cdr3_nt: TGTGCCAGCAGCGCCTCTAAAAATGAGCAGTTCTTC

j_call: TRBJ2-7
v_call: TRBV2
cdr3_length: 19
d_call: TRBD2
clone_size: NA
cdr3_aa: CASGPSRLAGRALSYEQYF
cdr3_nt: TGTGCCTCCGGGCCCTCAAGACTAGCGGGGAGGGCCCTCTCCTACGAGCAGTACTTC

j_call: TRBJ2-7
v_call: TRBV5-5
cdr3_length: 16
d_call: TRBD2
clone_size: once
cdr3_aa: CASSLASSGGHYEQYF
cdr3_nt: TGTGCCAGCAGCTTGGCCTCTAGCGGAGGGCACTACGAGCAGTACTTC

j_call: TRBJ1-2
v_call: TRBV19
cdr3_length: 14
d_call: TRBD1
clone_size: NA
cdr3_aa: CASSISNRGYGYTF
cdr3_nt: TGTGCCAGTAGTATAAGTAACAGGGGATATGGCTACACCTTC

j_call: TRBJ1-2
v_call: TRBV20-1
cdr3_length: 10
d_call: NA
clone_size: NA
cdr3_aa: CSAIQGGYTF
cdr3_nt: TGCAGTGCCATACAGGGTGGCTACACCTTC

j_call: TRBJ1-4
v_call: TRBV7-2
cdr3_length: 15
d_call: TRBD1
clone_size: NA
cdr3_aa: CASSPFNRGNEKLFF
cdr3_nt: TGTGCCAGCAGCCCCTTTAACAGGGGGAATGAAAAACTGTTTTTT

j_call: TRBJ2-2
v_call: TRBV3-1/TRBV3-2
cdr3_length: 13
d_call: NA
clone_size: once
cdr3_aa: CASSPTRLGELFF
cdr3_nt: TGTGCCAGCAGCCCGACTAGACTCGGGGAGCTGTTTTTT

j_call: TRBJ2-2
v_call: TRBV4-3
cdr3_length: 16
d_call: NA
clone_size: NA
cdr3_aa: CASSQGWGVDTGELFF
cdr3_nt: TGCGCCAGCAGCCAAGGGTGGGGGGTGGACACCGGGGAGCTGTTTTTT

j_call: TRBJ2-3
v_call: TRBV5-1
cdr3_length: 17
d_call: TRBD2
clone_size: once
cdr3_aa: CASSSYPSGGATDTQYF
cdr3_nt: TGCGCCAGCAGCTCCTACCCTAGCGGGGGGGCCACAGATACGCAGTATTTT

j_call: TRBJ1-2
v_call: TRBV18
cdr3_length: 15
d_call: TRBD1
clone_size: NA
cdr3_aa: CASSLSTGGFYGYTF
cdr3_nt: TGTGCCAGCTCACTATCGACAGGGGGCTTCTATGGCTACACCTTC

j_call: TRBJ1-5
v_call: TRBV6-5
cdr3_length: 15
d_call: TRBD1
clone_size: NA
cdr3_aa: CASSTGEYSNQPQHF
cdr3_nt: TGTGCCAGCAGCACAGGGGAATATAGCAATCAGCCCCAGCATTTT

j_call: TRBJ2-7
v_call: TRBV10-3
cdr3_length: 18
d_call: TRBD2
clone_size: NA
cdr3_aa: CAIRGAGFEGRGGQEQYF
cdr3_nt: TGTGCCATCAGGGGAGCGGGCTTCGAAGGGCGGGGGGGCCAGGAGCAGTACTTC

j_call: TRBJ1-1
v_call: TRBV4-1
cdr3_length: 13
d_call: TRBD1
clone_size: NA
cdr3_aa: CASSYGDRPEAFF
cdr3_nt: TGCGCCAGCAGCTATGGGGACAGACCTGAAGCTTTCTTT

j_call: TRBJ1-2
v_call: TRBV7-3
cdr3_length: 15
d_call: NA
clone_size: NA
cdr3_aa: CASSLTGHPNYGYTF
cdr3_nt: TGTGCCAGCAGCTTAACGGGACACCCCAACTATGGCTACACCTTC

j_call: TRBJ1-2
v_call: TRBV28
cdr3_length: 16
d_call: NA
clone_size: NA
cdr3_aa: CASSLSSKGRRGAYTF
cdr3_nt: TGTGCCAGCAGTTTATCAAGTAAAGGCCGCCGGGGGGCCTACACCTTC

j_call: TRBJ2-2
v_call: TRBV9
cdr3_length: 15
d_call: TRBD1
clone_size: NA
cdr3_aa: CASSASDRFTGELFF
cdr3_nt: TGTGCCAGCAGCGCATCGGACAGGTTTACCGGGGAGCTGTTTTTT